These T cell receptor beta chains were read from a single sample in a study of T cells in Graves' hyperthyroidism and ophthalmopathy. TCRdb reanalysed the multiplex PCR reads using MiXCR and keeps one entry per CDR3 protein. Here the sample spans some 400,000 distinct CDR3 sequences, around 13% being singletons. Sequencing was carried out using blood. These TCRs come from a woman aged 55-70 years with Graves' hyperthyroidism. The CDR3 runs from the conserved cysteine through the conserved F or W. Each record gives: V gene, J gene, D gene, CDR3 length, clone size, CDR3 DNA, CDR3 protein. The D gene is left open where the match is weak. Where a row states a size, it is once, few, many or the class of an expanded clone; other rows omit it.

TRBV10-3	TRBJ1-1	NA	11	few	TGTGCCATCAGTGAGGGGACGGAAGCTTTCTTT	CAISEGTEAFF
TRBV20-1	TRBJ1-1	NA	13	many	TGCAGTGGAGCCCCCGTAGAAACCCGTGAAGCTTTCTTT	CSGAPVETREAFF
TRBV28	TRBJ1-4	TRBD1	15	many	TGTGCCAGCAGTTTAGGGACAGCTACTAATGAAAAACTGTTTTTT	CASSLGTATNEKLFF
TRBV19	TRBJ2-2	NA	13	NA	TGTGCCAGTAGTATCGCGGTGAGCGGGGAGCTGTTTTTT	CASSIAVSGELFF
TRBV20-1	TRBJ2-5	NA	17	many	TGCAGTGCTAGAAGTAGCGGAGGCCCTCGCGGGCAAGAGACCCAGTACTTC	CSARSSGGPRGQETQYF
TRBV6-1	TRBJ2-7	NA	13	NA	TGTGCCAGCAGACGCGGGACACCAGGGGAGCAGTACTTC	CASRRGTPGEQYF
TRBV9	TRBJ2-1	NA	17	once	TGTGCCAGCAGCGTAGGGGGTGCCCCTCTATCCTACAATGAGCAGTTCTTC	CASSVGGAPLSYNEQFF
TRBV5-1	TRBJ2-2	NA	15	few	TGCGCCAGCAGCCTGGGACTCTGGAACACCGGGGAGCTGTTTTTT	CASSLGLWNTGELFF
TRBV12-5	TRBJ2-5	NA	12	many	TGTGCTAGTGGTTTGTACCCAGAGACCCAGTACTTC	CASGLYPETQYF
TRBV6-2/TRBV6-3	TRBJ1-5	NA	13	NA	TGTGCCAGCAGAATCCAGGACAATCAGCCCCAGCATTTT	CASRIQDNQPQHF
TRBV20-1	TRBJ2-5	NA	13	NA	TGCAGTGCTACCACGCGACTACAAGAGACCCAGTACTTC	CSATTRLQETQYF
TRBV29-1	TRBJ1-1	NA	15	many	TGCAGCGCCACGTCTGGGGGCGTAGGGGGCACTGAAGCTTTCTTT	CSATSGGVGGTEAFF